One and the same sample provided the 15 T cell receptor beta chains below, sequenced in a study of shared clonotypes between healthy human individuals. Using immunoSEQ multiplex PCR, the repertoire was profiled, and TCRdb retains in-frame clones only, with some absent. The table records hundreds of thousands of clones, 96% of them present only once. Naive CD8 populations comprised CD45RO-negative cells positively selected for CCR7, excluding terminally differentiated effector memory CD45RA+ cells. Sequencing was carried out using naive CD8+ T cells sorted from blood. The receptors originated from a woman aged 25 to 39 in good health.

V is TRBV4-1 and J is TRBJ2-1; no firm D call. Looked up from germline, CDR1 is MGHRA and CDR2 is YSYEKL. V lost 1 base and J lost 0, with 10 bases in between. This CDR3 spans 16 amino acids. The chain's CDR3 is CASSQAVLSSYNEQFF. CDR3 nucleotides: TGCGCCAGCAGCCAAGCCGTACTGAGCTCCTACAATGAGCAGTTCTTC.

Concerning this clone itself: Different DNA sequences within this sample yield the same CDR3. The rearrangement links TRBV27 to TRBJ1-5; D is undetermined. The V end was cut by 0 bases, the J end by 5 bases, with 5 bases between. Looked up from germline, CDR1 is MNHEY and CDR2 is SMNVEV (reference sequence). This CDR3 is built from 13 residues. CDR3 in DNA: TGTGCCAGCAGTTTATCAGGTTATCAGCCCCAGCATTTT. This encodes CASSLSGYQPQHF.

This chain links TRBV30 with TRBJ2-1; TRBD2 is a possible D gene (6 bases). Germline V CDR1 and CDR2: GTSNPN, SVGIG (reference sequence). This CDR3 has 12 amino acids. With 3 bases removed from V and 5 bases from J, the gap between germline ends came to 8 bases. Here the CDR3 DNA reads TGTGCCTGGAGCTGGACTAACAATGAGCAGTTCTTC. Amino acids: CAWSWTNNEQFF.

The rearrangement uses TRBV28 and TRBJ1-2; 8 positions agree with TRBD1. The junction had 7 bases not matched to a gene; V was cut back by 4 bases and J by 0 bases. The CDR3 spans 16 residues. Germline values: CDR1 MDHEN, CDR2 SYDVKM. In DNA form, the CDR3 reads TGTGCCAGCAGTTCGGACAGGGAGTTAGCTAACTATGGCTACACCTTC. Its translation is CASSSDRELANYGYTF.

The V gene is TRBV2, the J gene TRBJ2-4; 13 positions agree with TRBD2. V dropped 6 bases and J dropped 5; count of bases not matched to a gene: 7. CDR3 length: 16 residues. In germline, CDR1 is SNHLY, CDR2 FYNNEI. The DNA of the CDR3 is TGTGCCAGCAGAATGACTAGCGGGAGGACCGAAAACATTCAGTACTTC. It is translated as CASRMTSGRTENIQYF.

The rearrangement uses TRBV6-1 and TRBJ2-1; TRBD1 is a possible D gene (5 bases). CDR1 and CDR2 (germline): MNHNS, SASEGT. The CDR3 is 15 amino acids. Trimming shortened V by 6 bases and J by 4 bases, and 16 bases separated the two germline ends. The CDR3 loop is CASSDSPIQYNEQFF. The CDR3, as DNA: TGTGCCAGCAGCGACAGTCCCATACAATACAATGAGCAGTTCTTC.

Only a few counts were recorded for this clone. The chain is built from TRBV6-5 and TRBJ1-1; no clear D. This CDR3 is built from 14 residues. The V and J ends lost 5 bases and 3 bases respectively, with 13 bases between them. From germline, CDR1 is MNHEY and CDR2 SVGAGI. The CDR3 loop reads CASSQYPGYTEAFF. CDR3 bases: TGTGCCAGCAGTCAATACCCAGGTTACACTGAAGCTTTCTTT.

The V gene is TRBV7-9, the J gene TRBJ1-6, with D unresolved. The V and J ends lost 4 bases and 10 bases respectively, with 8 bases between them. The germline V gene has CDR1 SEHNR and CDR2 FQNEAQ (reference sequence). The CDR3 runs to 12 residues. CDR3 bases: TGTGCCAGCAGCTCCGGGATCTCACCCCTCCACTTT. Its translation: CASSSGISPLHF.

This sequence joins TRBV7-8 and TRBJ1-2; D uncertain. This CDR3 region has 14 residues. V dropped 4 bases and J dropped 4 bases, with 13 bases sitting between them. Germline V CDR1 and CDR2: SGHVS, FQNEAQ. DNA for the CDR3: TGTGCCAGCAGCTCAACGGGGAGGTTCTATGGCTACACCTTC. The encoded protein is CASSSTGRFYGYTF.

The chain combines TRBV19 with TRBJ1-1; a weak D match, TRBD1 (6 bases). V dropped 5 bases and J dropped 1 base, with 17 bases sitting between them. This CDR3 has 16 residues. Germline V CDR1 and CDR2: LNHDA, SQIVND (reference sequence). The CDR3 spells CASSLFSGQTNTEAFF. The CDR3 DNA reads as TGTGCCAGTAGTTTATTTTCAGGACAGACGAACACTGAAGCTTTCTTT.

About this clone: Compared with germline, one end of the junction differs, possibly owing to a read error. The CDR3 region has the DNA TGTGCGAGCAGCAGGGGGTACACCGGGGAGCTGTTTTTT. Amino acid sequence: CASSRGYTGELFF. The chain has TRBV5-6 and TRBJ2-2; 7 bases are shared with TRBD1. The germline CDR1 and CDR2 sequences are SGHDT and YYEEEE. CDR3 length: 13 residues.

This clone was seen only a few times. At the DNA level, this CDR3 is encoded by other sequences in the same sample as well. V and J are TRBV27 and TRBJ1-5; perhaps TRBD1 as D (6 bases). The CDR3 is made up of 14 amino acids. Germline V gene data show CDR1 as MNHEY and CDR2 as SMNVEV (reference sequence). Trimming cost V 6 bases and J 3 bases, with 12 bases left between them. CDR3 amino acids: CASSPGQPNQPQHF. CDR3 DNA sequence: TGTGCCAGCAGCCCGGGACAACCCAATCAGCCCCAGCATTTT.

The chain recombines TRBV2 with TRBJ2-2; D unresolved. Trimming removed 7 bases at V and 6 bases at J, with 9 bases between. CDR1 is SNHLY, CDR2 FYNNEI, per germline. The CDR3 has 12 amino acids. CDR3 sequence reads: CASTILAGELFF. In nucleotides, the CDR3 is TGTGCCAGCACCATATTAGCCGGGGAGCTGTTTTTT.

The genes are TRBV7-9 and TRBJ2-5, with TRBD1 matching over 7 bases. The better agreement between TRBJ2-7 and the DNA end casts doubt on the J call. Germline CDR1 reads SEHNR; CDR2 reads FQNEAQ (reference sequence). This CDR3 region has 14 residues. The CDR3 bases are TGTGCCAGCAGATTCGATGGGACAGCCTACGAGCAGTACTTC. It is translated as CASRFDGTAYEQYF.

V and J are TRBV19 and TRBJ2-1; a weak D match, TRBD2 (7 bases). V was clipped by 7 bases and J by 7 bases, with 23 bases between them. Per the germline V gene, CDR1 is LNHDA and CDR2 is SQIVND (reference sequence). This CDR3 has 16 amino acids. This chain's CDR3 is CASTTRGAGSGNEQFF. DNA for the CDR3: TGTGCCAGTACCACCCGGGGGGCGGGGTCTGGTAATGAGCAGTTCTTC.